A single sample gave rise to the 11 T cell receptor beta chains below, sequenced in a study of cytomegalovirus exposure and HLA in healthy donors. It was with 60 Vbeta and 13 Jbeta primers that the PCR ran. Using immunoSEQ multiplex PCR, the repertoire was profiled, and TCRdb retains in-frame clones only, with some absent. The table lists about 130,000 clones, around 80% of them singletons. Sequencing input: PBMCs. Receptor source: a woman in her forties in good health and CMV-seronegative.

The chain couples TRBV2 to TRBJ2-5; perhaps TRBD2 as D (5 bases). The CDR3 is made up of 14 amino acids. The V end lost 6 bases, the J end lost 1 base, and 12 bases lay between the germline ends. Germline values: CDR1 SNHLY, CDR2 FYNNEI. The CDR3 is CASRRGPTQETQYF. As DNA, the CDR3 is TGTGCCAGCAGAAGAGGGCCTACCCAAGAGACCCAGTACTTC.

V usage is TRBV2 and J usage is TRBJ2-3, with 9 bases matching TRBD2. This CDR3 is 13 amino acids long. Trimming at V came to 4 bases and at J to 6 bases, leaving 2 bases not matched to a gene. From germline, CDR1 is SNHLY and CDR2 FYNNEI. For the CDR3, the DNA is TGTGCCAGCAGTGGCCTAGCGGGGGATACGCAGTATTTT. This codes for CASSGLAGDTQYF.

This sequence joins TRBV27 and TRBJ2-1; the match to TRBD1 covers 11 bases. CDR3 length: 14 amino acids. J was trimmed by 4 bases and V by 8 bases; bases with no gene match: 4. The germline V gene has CDR1 MNHEY and CDR2 SMNVEV (reference sequence). CDR3: CASCGTGGYNEQFF. Here the CDR3 DNA reads TGTGCCAGCTGCGGGACAGGGGGGTACAATGAGCAGTTCTTC.

The CDR3 sequence: CASSALPGLALSYEQYF. The CDR3 DNA is TGTGCCAGCAGTGCCCTTCCGGGACTAGCGCTATCCTACGAGCAGTACTTC. The chain couples TRBV28 to TRBJ2-7; 10 bases fit TRBD2. Germline assignment: CDR1 MDHEN and CDR2 SYDVKM. Losses at the gene ends were 5 bases for V and 1 base for J; bases not matched to a gene: 11. The CDR3 length is 17 residues.

This clone was seen more than once but under ten times. J is TRBJ2-4 and V is TRBV10-1, with a weak D call TRBD2 (6 bases). The germline CDR1 and CDR2 sequences are WNHNN and SYGVQD (reference sequence). V was shortened by 4 bases and J by 12 bases, with 16 bases between the two germline ends. The CDR3 has 13 amino acids. In nucleotides, the CDR3 is TGCGCCAGCAGTGCTGGGGCTAGCGTTCCTCAGTACTTC. It specifies CASSAGASVPQYF.

The chain combines TRBV27 with TRBJ2-7, with TRBD1 matching over 9 bases. Germline V gene sequence: CDR1 MNHEY, CDR2 SMNVEV (reference sequence). The trim removed 5 bases at V and 4 bases at J, leaving 9 bases unmatched. CDR3 size: 15 residues. Here the CDR3 DNA reads TGTGCCAGCAGTCGAATGGGACAGGGTGGGTACGAGCAGTACTTC. The encoded protein is CASSRMGQGGYEQYF.

For the CDR3, the DNA is TGTGCCAGCAGTCTTATTCCTAGCGGGAACGAGCAGTTCTTC. Protein product: CASSLIPSGNEQFF. The chain employs TRBV5-4 and TRBJ2-1; the match to TRBD2 covers 9 bases. CDR1 is SGHNT, CDR2 YYREEE, per germline (reference sequence). The V segment lost 5 bases and the J segment 10 bases; nucleotides outside the gene matches: 10. This CDR3 has 14 amino acids. Filled out from reference TRBV5-4 and TRBJ2-1, the complete variable domain reads ETGVTQSPTHLIKTRGQQVTLRCSSQSGHNTVSWYQQALGQGPQFIFQYYREEENGRGNFPPRFSGLQFPNYSSELNVNALELDDSALYLCASSLIPSGNEQFFGPGTRLTVL.

The chain links TRBV5-8 to TRBJ2-5, with TRBD2 identical over 11 bases. Germline V lookup: CDR1 SGHTS, CDR2 YDEGEE. The CDR3 has 17 amino acids. The V and J ends lost 2 bases and 5 bases, in that order; junction bases with no gene match: 11. The CDR3: CASSLGLAGGVLETQYF. CDR3 coding DNA: TGTGCCAGCAGCTTAGGCCTAGCGGGAGGAGTTCTGGAGACCCAGTACTTC.

The chain recombines TRBV6-5 with TRBJ1-1; 10 positions match TRBD1. Germline loops: CDR1 MNHEY, CDR2 SVGAGI. V lost 0 bases and J lost 13; bases outside the gene matches: 11. This CDR3 region has 15 residues. The CDR3 bases are TGTGCCAGCAGTTACTCACCGGGACAGGGGAGCAAGGGTTTCTTT. As protein: CASSYSPGQGSKGFF.

The chain couples TRBV6-4 to TRBJ1-1; a weak D match, TRBD1 (5 bases). The CDR3 runs to 15 residues. The V gene's germline CDR1 is MRHNA and CDR2 SNTAGT. Trimming took off 0 bases at V and 6 bases at J, with 14 bases between the two ends. The CDR3 DNA is TGTGCCAGCAGTGACTCTTGGGGGGATAGGTCTGAAGCTTTCTTT. It is translated as CASSDSWGDRSEAFF.

This chain uses TRBV9 with TRBJ1-1, with 7 bases aligning to TRBD1. V shed 1 base and J 1 base; nucleotides not matched to a gene: 4. CDR3 length: 15 residues. Germline CDR1 and CDR2: SGDLS and YYNGEE. The CDR3 spells CASSVSQGGNTEAFF. As DNA, the CDR3 is TGTGCCAGCAGCGTAAGTCAGGGGGGGAACACTGAAGCTTTCTTT.